This T cell receptor (beta chain) was captured in a study of blood T cell repertoires in COVID-19. Whole-study context: Specimens from acute and convalescent COVID-19 originated in the United States, Italy and Spain. PBMCs, B-cell-depleted T cells, or T cells were the source of the cDNA or gDNA that made up the material.

In the original workflow: Reference gene primer amplification gave estimated nucleated cell counts. The assay was immunoSEQ multiplex PCR, and TCRdb's table has in-frame clones only and misses some. V, J and clone size reflect that table, while D and trimming were determined from the DNA. The sample includes fewer than 200,000 clones, roughly 85% of them seen just once. This CDR3 is 13 amino acids long. Trimming took 5 bases from V and 1 from J, leaving 6 bases between them. J is TRBJ1-5 and V is TRBV12-3 or TRBV12-4, with D unresolved. The sample consisted of peripheral blood. The clonotype comes from a man in his sixties with active or convalescent COVID-19. The CDR3 region has the DNA TGTGCCAGCAGTCCGCAGAGCAATCAGCCCCAGCATTTT. Translating it yields CASSPQSNQPQHF.